This note documents a single T cell receptor beta chain sequence. Its binding antigen is unknown. No much larger clone is present one base from it, and per-base qualities are unavailable. The CDR3 runs 14 residues from the cysteine to the phenylalanine. CDR3 DNA is the only sequence kept; it has 42 bases, read in frame from the first base. Trimming takes 4 bases from V and 2 bases from J, and the germline ends sit 11 bases apart. Per the germline V gene, WSHSY is the CDR1 and SAAADI is the CDR2. The sample originates from a study of neoadjuvant anti-PD-1 for oral cavity cancer (dated by TCRdb to the early 2020s). The study in broad terms: Before undergoing curative-intent surgical resection, most patients got three to four biweekly nivolumab doses at 3 mg/kg. A roughly 34% response rate was observed in the parent correlative cohort, in which 12 patients were included. Under RECIST 1.1, a patient counted as a responder if showing complete response, partial response or stable disease, and as a non-responder if showing progression. For patients who did not progress, a fourth nivolumab dose was given around day 43, followed by definitive surgical resection on days 50-56.

For deep sequencing, PBMC libraries mostly used around 0.45 ug of input genomic DNA, with six replicates for each sample. TCRbeta libraries were prepared with the immunoSEQ hsTCRbeta kit according to the manufacturer's instructions. Sequencing of the completed libraries took place using an Illumina NovaSeq 6000 S4 flow cell after they had been pooled to roughly 2.8 nM. From the authors' description of their analysis: Raw data preprocessing and quality control were performed with the immunoSEQ Analyzer. The analysis was restricted to productive rearrangements, with each unique CDR3 amino acid sequence defining a clonotype. Repertoire clonality was estimated as the Gini-Simpson index, which was calculated using the R package tcR. Student's t test was used to compare Gini indices, while Pearson correlation assessed associations with tumor size change. The clones in this table, taken by TCRdb from immuneACCESS, are in-frame only. Not every clone is retained; where verified, under half of the shortfall comes from an unresolved V gene, and the cause of the rest is unknown. D and trimming were read from the DNA, whereas the V and J calls and clone size are those reported in that table. The sample has about 12,000 clones on record, about 76% of them singletons. Clones ranked in the top ten supply roughly 2.8% of the sample.

Broader findings and caveats from the paper: Higher pretreatment blood TCRbeta clonality and lower post-treatment tumor TCRbeta clonality were correlated with higher pretreatment blood Treg/Th17 ratios. The TCR analyses had only a few patients in each response group, and the authors called for validation in larger cohorts. After neoadjuvant nivolumab, non-responders showed significantly higher T cell clonality (Gini index) in PBMCs than responders did.

In the paper's terms, the time point label means: after neoadjuvant nivolumab, at surgical resection. Patients had been newly diagnosed with stage II-IVA oral cavity squamous cell carcinoma, and no prior systemic or radiation treatment had been given to the patients. Everyone in the cohort had locally advanced, HPV-negative oral cavity squamous cell carcinoma. Peripheral blood mononuclear cells were analyzed directly and were not maintained or expanded in culture. The samples were obtained from a longitudinal correlative study of a single-arm phase II trial testing neoadjuvant nivolumab in oral cavity squamous cell carcinoma. Subject-matched pre- and post-treatment PBMCs and tumors from three responders and three non-responders underwent genomic DNA-based TCRbeta sequencing. Peripheral blood mononuclear cells were drawn once before nivolumab treatment and a second time after treatment, when surgery took place. The Maxwell RSC DNA from Cells kit was used to isolate genomic DNA from PBMCs.

The rearranged chain carries TRBV10-2 and TRBJ1-1; TRBD1 is possibly the D segment (5 matching bases). The sequencing used PBMCs, collected after nivolumab (anti-PD-1) treatment. The sequence was obtained from a person between 35 and 79 years old with oral cavity squamous cell carcinoma. The nucleotides are TGCGCCAGCAGTGTAACGCGGGGCAACACTGAAGCTTTCTTT. Its protein is CASSVTRGNTEAFF.